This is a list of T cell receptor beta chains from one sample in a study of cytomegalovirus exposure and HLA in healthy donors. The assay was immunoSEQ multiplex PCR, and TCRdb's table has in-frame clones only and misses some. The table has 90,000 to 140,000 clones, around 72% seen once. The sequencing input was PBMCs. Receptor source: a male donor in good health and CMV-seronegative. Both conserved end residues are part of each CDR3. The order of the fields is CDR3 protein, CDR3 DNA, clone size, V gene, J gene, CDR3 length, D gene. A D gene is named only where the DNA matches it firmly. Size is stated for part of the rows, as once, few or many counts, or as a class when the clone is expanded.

CDR3: CASSPWSRVIDTQYF; DNA: TGTGCCAGCAGCCCTTGGAGCAGGGTGATAGATACGCAGTATTTT; size: -; V: TRBV5-6; J: TRBJ2-3; length: 15; D: -
CDR3: CASSLGGVSGANVLTF; DNA: TGTGCCAGCAGTTTAGGGGGGGTGAGCGGGGCCAACGTCCTGACTTTC; size: -; V: TRBV28; J: TRBJ2-6; length: 16; D: TRBD2
CDR3: CASSSRRGGGAYGYTF; DNA: TGTGCCAGCAGTTCTAGAAGAGGGGGTGGGGCCTATGGCTACACCTTC; size: -; V: TRBV6-5; J: TRBJ1-2; length: 16; D: -
CDR3: CAINIRRGGHYNEQFF; DNA: TGTGCCATCAACATTCGAAGGGGGGGCCATTACAATGAGCAGTTCTTC; size: -; V: TRBV10-3; J: TRBJ2-1; length: 16; D: -
CDR3: CASSSTDSPYNEQFF; DNA: TGCGCCAGCAGCTCGACGGACAGCCCTTACAATGAGCAGTTCTTC; size: -; V: TRBV5-1; J: TRBJ2-1; length: 15; D: -
CDR3: CASSLLGNTEAFF; DNA: TGTGCCAGCAGCTTACTCGGTAACACTGAAGCTTTCTTT; size: -; V: TRBV7-3; J: TRBJ1-1; length: 13; D: -
CDR3: CASSPGGQGAGNTIYF; DNA: TGTGCCAGCTCACCGGGCGGACAGGGAGCCGGAAACACCATATATTTT; size: -; V: TRBV18; J: TRBJ1-3; length: 16; D: TRBD1
CDR3: CASSPGGHYEQYF; DNA: TGTGCCAGTAGCCCAGGGGGACACTACGAGCAGTACTTC; size: few; V: TRBV19; J: TRBJ2-7; length: 13; D: TRBD1
CDR3: CASSQTGTGGSKADEQFF; DNA: TGTGCCAGCAGCCAAACCGGGACAGGGGGTTCAAAGGCTGATGAGCAGTTCTTC; size: -; V: TRBV11-3; J: TRBJ2-1; length: 18; D: TRBD1
CDR3: CASSKTGGPEAFF; DNA: TGTGCCAGCAGTAAAACAGGGGGCCCTGAAGCTTTCTTT; size: few; V: TRBV6-5; J: TRBJ1-1; length: 13; D: TRBD1
CDR3: CASSAYLRTEAFF; DNA: TGTGCCAGTAGTGCCTATTTACGAACTGAAGCTTTCTTT; size: -; V: TRBV19; J: TRBJ1-1; length: 13; D: -
CDR3: CASSVTGLIDEQFF; DNA: TGTGCCAGCAGCGTAACTGGACTAATCGATGAGCAGTTCTTC; size: -; V: TRBV5-6; J: TRBJ2-1; length: 14; D: -
CDR3: CASRVLRGGGYTF; DNA: TGTGCCAGCAGGGTCCTCCGGGGGGGTGGCTACACCTTC; size: -; V: TRBV11-2; J: TRBJ1-2; length: 13; D: -
CDR3: CASSQGPSGYQYF; DNA: TGCGCCAGCAGCCAAGGGCCATCAGGTTACCAGTATTTT; size: few; V: TRBV4-3; J: TRBJ2-3; length: 13; D: -
CDR3: CASSPPLAVANTGELFF; DNA: TGTGCCAGCAGTCCCCCCCTAGCGGTCGCGAACACCGGGGAGCTGTTTTTT; size: -; V: TRBV7-9; J: TRBJ2-2; length: 17; D: TRBD2
CDR3: CASSRSFQETQYF; DNA: TGTGCCAGCAGCCGTAGCTTCCAAGAGACCCAGTACTTC; size: -; V: TRBV7-2; J: TRBJ2-5; length: 13; D: -
CDR3: CAWTSLGGVHEQYF; DNA: TGTGCCTGGACATCTTTGGGGGGGGTCCACGAGCAGTACTTC; size: once; V: TRBV30; J: TRBJ2-7; length: 14; D: TRBD2
CDR3: CASSLSGTSYNEQFF; DNA: TGTGCCAGCAGCCTAAGCGGGACCTCCTACAATGAGCAGTTCTTC; size: -; V: TRBV7-2; J: TRBJ2-1; length: 15; D: TRBD2
CDR3: CASRTTSGNEQFF; DNA: TGTGCCAGCAGAACGACTAGCGGCAATGAGCAGTTCTTC; size: -; V: TRBV7-9; J: TRBJ2-1; length: 13; D: TRBD2
CDR3: CASSTPGVGELFF; DNA: TGTGCCAGTAGTACCCCGGGGGTCGGGGAGCTGTTTTTT; size: once; V: TRBV19; J: TRBJ2-2; length: 13; D: -
CDR3: CASSLGSGQPSTDTQYF; DNA: TGTGCCAGCAGTTTAGGTTCCGGACAGCCAAGCACAGATACGCAGTATTTT; size: -; V: TRBV28; J: TRBJ2-3; length: 17; D: -
CDR3: CASSQEISYNSPLHF; DNA: TGTGCCAGCAGCCAAGAGATCTCCTATAATTCACCCCTCCACTTT; size: -; V: TRBV5-4; J: TRBJ1-6; length: 15; D: -
CDR3: CAKRRELDGELFF; DNA: TGTGCCAAGAGGCGGGAGTTGGACGGGGAGCTGTTTTTT; size: -; V: TRBV5-4; J: TRBJ2-2; length: 13; D: TRBD2
CDR3: CASSIGQAGWEQYF; DNA: TGCGCCAGCAGCATAGGACAGGCTGGGTGGGAGCAGTACTTC; size: -; V: TRBV5-1; J: TRBJ2-7; length: 14; D: TRBD1
CDR3: CASSPNGGNTIYF; DNA: TGTGCCAGCAGTCCAAACGGTGGAAACACCATATATTTT; size: -; V: TRBV2; J: TRBJ1-3; length: 13; D: -
CDR3: CASSVGSGIGEQFF; DNA: TGTGCCAGCAGCGTGGGGAGCGGGATAGGTGAGCAGTTCTTC; size: once; V: TRBV9; J: TRBJ2-1; length: 14; D: TRBD2
CDR3: CASSYMNTEAFF; DNA: TGTGCCAGCAGCTACATGAACACTGAAGCTTTCTTT; size: -; V: TRBV7-2; J: TRBJ1-1; length: 12; D: -
CDR3: CASSRRTGAYGYTF; DNA: TGTGCCAGCAGCCGGCGGACAGGGGCCTATGGCTACACCTTC; size: -; V: TRBV14; J: TRBJ1-2; length: 14; D: TRBD1
CDR3: CASSLDRGYYNEQFF; DNA: TGTGCCAGCAGCTTAGACAGGGGCTACTACAATGAGCAGTTCTTC; size: -; V: TRBV7-2; J: TRBJ2-1; length: 15; D: TRBD1
CDR3: CASTISRGGAPNYGYTF; DNA: TGTGCCAGTACCATCTCCCGGGGGGGCGCACCTAATTATGGCTACACCTTC; size: once; V: TRBV19; J: TRBJ1-2; length: 17; D: -
CDR3: CAISDRETQYF; DNA: TGTGCCATCAGTGATAGAGAGACCCAGTACTTC; size: -; V: TRBV10-3; J: TRBJ2-5; length: 11; D: -